This T cell receptor (beta chain) derives from a study of cytomegalovirus exposure and HLA in healthy donors. Notes on the study in general: High specificity and sensitivity for cytomegalovirus status were reported for the classifier. Per a prior analysis, the majority of TCR beta V segments were productive roughly 87% or roughly 30% of the time. The Asian-associated ancestry cluster reportedly had fewer N-insertions than the approximately 700-donor mean in a later analysis.

Trimming cost V 1 base and J 4 bases, with 16 bases left between them. Germline V CDR1 and CDR2: MNHNS, SASEGT. The CDR3 runs 16 residues. 60 Vbeta and 13 Jbeta primers were used in PCR. This table comes from immunoSEQ multiplex PCR, and its TCRdb copy is limited to in-frame clones, with some not included. The sample has about 140,000 clones, roughly three quarters seen once. Details on this clone: As yet, its antigen is unknown.

This TCR came from a male donor in good health and CMV-seronegative. The gene calls are TRBV6-1 and TRBJ2-5, with D maybe TRBD2 (6 bases). The sequenced sample consisted of PBMCs. CDR3 sequence (DNA): TGTGCCAGCAGTGAAGGGAGGGACTGGTTAGGAGAGACCCAGTACTTC. Translation gives CASSEGRDWLGETQYF.